This T cell receptor (beta chain) was documented in a study of Graves' ophthalmopathy and Graves' hyperthyroidism. Study-wide results and caveats: Ophthalmopathy progression cases were predicted by the model with 70.59% sensitivity and roughly 72% specificity. Blood shared most expanded thyroid clonotypes above 0.001 frequency.

CDR1 and CDR2 (germline): SEHNR, FQNEAQ (reference sequence). Unmatched junction bases numbered 9, after V lost 5 bases and J lost 2 bases. The CDR3 spans 18 residues. This clonotype was detected once. As yet, its antigen is unknown. Each diagnosis was determined on the basis of clinical symptoms, serum thyroxine, TRAb, thyroid ultrasound and orbital computed tomography. The source of the PBMCs was 10 ml of fresh peripheral blood. Amplified TCR beta CDR3 regions were obtained using RNA transcripts as template. First-round RT-PCR employed HTBI primers, with a second-round multiplex PCR after it. MiXCR, run by TCRdb on the multiplex PCR reads, gives a single entry per CDR3 protein. The data contain roughly 50,000 distinct CDR3 sequences, roughly half of them singletons.

The rearrangement links TRBV7-9 to TRBJ2-3; 14 nucleotides align to TRBD2. This clonotype was sampled from an adult woman with Graves' ophthalmopathy. The sequenced material came from peripheral blood. The CDR3 DNA sequence: TGTGCCAGCAGCCTCGGACTAGCGGGAGGACAACTCACAGATACGCAGTATTTT. Translation gives CASSLGLAGGQLTDTQYF.